The T cell receptor (beta chain) under discussion was sequenced for a study of shared clonotypes between healthy human individuals. Notes on this clone: The antigen remains unidentified.

Findings and limits, study-wide: Larger estimated richness was generally recorded for naive subsets relative to memory subsets.

Here immunoSEQ multiplex PCR was the method, and the copy in TCRdb shows in-frame clones only, minus some. The profile shows 980,000 or so clones, 76% of them singletons. The V gene lost 3 bases and the J gene lost 8 bases, with 8 bases spanning the gap. This CDR3 comprises 12 residues. Per the germline V gene, CDR1 is MNHNS and CDR2 is SASEGT. The source of this sequence is a man aged 18 to 35 in good health. This sequence joins TRBV6-1 and TRBJ1-3, with D unresolved. The material sequenced was memory CD4+ T cells sorted from blood. Subset given: CD45RA-negative fraction. The CDR3 DNA reads as TGTGCCAGCAGTGACCCGGCGGACACCATATATTTT. Translation gives CASSDPADTIYF.